Shown below are 25 T cell receptor beta chains from a single sample sequenced in a study of tumor and adjacent non-tumor tissue in lung cancer. RNA was extracted from bulk tissue without any cell sorting. The normal lung tissue was taken more than 3 cm from the tumor edge. Three rounds of nested PCR, following a modified ARM-PCR protocol, produced the TCRbeta library. TCRdb re-derived calls from the multiplex PCR reads in MiXCR, one entry per CDR3 protein. The sample holds about 98,000 distinct CDR3 sequences; roughly 80% are singletons and the top ten take under 40%. The sequenced material came from distant non-tumor lung tissue. Receptors originate from a man aged 60 to 69 with small cell lung cancer.

Concerning this clonotype: Likely a read error: the CDR3 ends without its conserved phenylalanine or tryptophan. The DNA is omitted, as the CDR3 cannot be located on it reliably, and the CDR3 follows TCRdb's listing. CDR3 in amino acids: CSVKGPMSTEALS. The gene calls are TRBV29-1 and TRBJ1-1. Including both end residues, the CDR3 is 13 amino acids long. Germline lookup yields CDR1 SQVTM and CDR2 ANQGSEA.

The gene calls are TRBV20-1 and TRBJ2-2; tentative D call: TRBD2 (5 bases). Trimming pared 0 bases from V and 5 bases from J, leaving 16 bases between. This CDR3 is built from 16 residues. Germline CDR1 reads DFQATT; CDR2 reads SNEGSKA (reference sequence). CDR3 sequence (DNA): TGCAGTGCTAGAGATCCTACCGGGATAACGACCGGGGAGCTGTTTTTT. Protein product: CSARDPTGITTGELFF.

A word on this clonotype: A junction end diverges from the germline sequence, so it may reflect a read error. The genes are TRBV6-1 and TRBJ2-3, with D tentatively TRBD1 (6 bases). CDR1 and CDR2 (germline): MNHNS, SASEGT. This CDR3 region has 15 residues. This chain's CDR3 is CASRRTVVFPDTQYF. The DNA of the CDR3 is TGCGCCAGCAGGAGGACAGTAGTCTTTCCAGATACGCAGTATTTT.

This clonotype showed up just a few times. One end of the junction is discordant with germline, which a read error may explain. The CDR3 is CSARNSYNSPLHF. Here the CDR3 DNA reads TGCAGCGCGAGGAACTCCTATAATTCACCCCTTCACTTT. V is TRBV29-1 and J is TRBJ1-6, with D unresolved. This CDR3 is 13 amino acids long. CDR1 and CDR2 from the germline V gene are SQVTM and ANQGSEA.

To note about this clonotype: This may be a read error: a much more frequent sequence differs by one nucleotide. The J gene is TRBJ1-4, the V gene TRBV30; D remains unclear. The ends were cut back, 3 bases at V and 4 bases at J, with 12 bases in the middle. The CDR3 runs to 14 residues. CDR1 is GTSNPN and CDR2 is SVGIG in the germline V gene (reference sequence). This CDR3 is CAWSHLGINEKLFF. The CDR3, as DNA: TGTGCCTGGAGCCACCTGGGGATTAATGAAAAACTGTTTTTT. Complete variable domain (other parts from reference TRBV30 and TRBJ1-4): SQTIHQWPATLVQPVGSPLSLECTVEGTSNPNLYWYRQAAGRGLQLLFYSVGIGQISSEVPQNLSASRPQDRQFILSSKKLLLSDSGFYLCAWSHLGINEKLFFGSGTQLSVL.

This chain links TRBV7-2 with TRBJ2-7; possible D gene TRBD2, 7 bases. Trimming cost V 6 bases and J 13 bases, with 19 bases left between them. The CDR3 runs 12 residues. Looked up from germline, CDR1 is SGHTA and CDR2 is FQGNSA. The CDR3 spells CASSWGGAGHYF. In DNA, the CDR3 is TGTGCCAGCAGTTGGGGGGGCGCGGGTCACTACTTC.

As concerns this clonotype: A read error may account for a junction end that differs from germline. This chain connects TRBV4-2 to TRBJ2-2, with D perhaps TRBD2 (6 bases). The germline V gene has CDR1 LGHNA and CDR2 YNFKEQ. The CDR3 length is 14 residues. CDR3 sequence reads: CASMASESSGKLFF. DNA for the CDR3: TGTGCCAGCATGGCTAGCGAGTCTTCCGGGAAGCTGTTTTTT.

V and J are TRBV20-1 and TRBJ2-3; D is ambiguous. Germline V gene lookup returns CDR1 DFQATT and CDR2 SNEGSKA (reference sequence). This CDR3 region has 12 residues. CDR3 residues: CNASFNDGTQYF. The CDR3 DNA is TGCAATGCCTCATTCAACGACGGTACGCAGTATTTT.

Ten or more counts support this clonotype. The chain combines TRBV20-1 with TRBJ2-1; D gene ambiguous. V dropped 4 bases and J dropped 5 bases, with 3 bases sitting between them. Germline loops: CDR1 DFQATT, CDR2 SNEGSKA (reference sequence). The CDR3 is 10 amino acids. CDR3 nucleotides: TGCAGTGCTAAGCACAATGAGCAGTTCTTC. It yields the protein CSAKHNEQFF.

As regards this clonotype: It may be a read error: a sequence one base away is much more abundant. V and J are TRBV6-6 and TRBJ2-3; no reliable D call. Germline assignment: CDR1 MNHNY and CDR2 SVGAGI (reference sequence). The CDR3 runs 12 residues. CDR3 amino acids: CVSSRRYIGQYF. The CDR3 bases are TGTGTCAGCAGCCGAAGGTACATTGGGCAGTATTTT.

As to this clonotype: Given the absence of the conserved phenylalanine or tryptophan at the CDR3 end, a read error is likely. The rearrangement links TRBV6-5 to TRBJ1-5; unclear D gene. Trimming pared 8 bases from V and 7 bases from J, leaving 15 bases between. This CDR3 has 13 residues. Germline CDR1 is MNHEY and CDR2 is SVGAGI. Here the CDR3 DNA reads TGTGCCAGCCGTGGGAGTCGGAACCAGCCCCAGCATTAT. Protein product: CASRGSRNQPQHY.

Many counts were recorded for this clonotype. The V call is TRBV20-1, the J call TRBJ1-2; D unclear. This CDR3 spans 14 amino acids. CDR1 and CDR2 from the germline V gene are DFQATT and SNEGSKA (reference sequence). Deletions cut 0 bases from V and 6 bases from J, with 14 bases between. The CDR3 region has the DNA TGCAGTGCTAGAGATCTGCGGGGTACCGATGGCTACACCTTC. Translation: CSARDLRGTDGYTF.

Concerning this clonotype itself: One end of the junction fails to match germline, which may point to a read error. The chain recombines TRBV4-2 with TRBJ2-7, with TRBD2 matching 12 bases. This CDR3 has 17 residues. CDR1 is LGHNA, CDR2 YNFKEQ, per germline. Written as DNA, the CDR3 is TGTGCCAGCAGTCGAGGAAGGACTAGCGGGGACTCCTACGCGCAGTACTTC. Translated: CASSRGRTSGDSYAQYF.

A remark on this clonotype: The conserved phenylalanine or tryptophan normally closing the CDR3 is absent here, so this likely arose from a read error. The rearrangement links TRBV7-8 to TRBJ1-1, with D perhaps TRBD1 (6 bases). Germline lookup yields CDR1 SGHVS and CDR2 FQNEAQ. Trimming left V 2 bases short and J 2 bases short, with 15 bases between. The CDR3 runs to 16 residues. The CDR3 region is CASSLIFLGANTEAFL. The CDR3 DNA is TGTGCCAGCAGCTTAATTTTCCTGGGGGCAAACACTGAAGCTTTCTTG.

A word on this clonotype: The junction does not match germline at one end; this may be a read error. The gene calls are TRBV6-1 and TRBJ2-3; D might be TRBD1 or TRBD2, each matching 5 bases. This CDR3 has 13 amino acids. Germline assignment: CDR1 MNHNS and CDR2 SASEGT. CDR3: CATPGRSADRQYF. The CDR3 DNA reads as TGTGCCACTCCGGGACGGAGCGCAGATAGGCAGTATTTT.

In the case of this clonotype: A junction boundary mismatches the germline segment, possibly from a read error. The genes are TRBV24-1 and TRBJ2-1, with D perhaps TRBD2 (5 bases). The germline gives CDR1 KGHDR, CDR2 SFDVKD. The CDR3 has 18 residues. The CDR3 sequence: CATSDFRIGLGSGNDQFF. The DNA of the CDR3 is TGTGCCACCAGTGATTTCAGAATCGGGCTAGGCAGCGGCAATGACCAGTTCTTC.

The CDR3 sequence is CASSLNNTTKAKLFF. The CDR3 bases are TGCGCCAGCAGCTTGAACAACACAACTAAAGCAAAACTGTTTTTT. V gene TRBV5-1 combines with J gene TRBJ1-4; D remains ambiguous. This CDR3 spans 15 amino acids. V was shortened by 1 base and J by 10 bases, with 17 bases between the two germline ends. Germline values: CDR1 SGHRS, CDR2 YFSETQ.

Remarks on this clonotype: The junction does not match germline at one end; this may be a read error. The J gene is TRBJ1-1, the V gene TRBV13; D is ambiguous. The CDR3 spans 12 residues. The germline V gene encodes CDR1 PRHDT and CDR2 FYEKMQ (reference sequence). The CDR3: CASSVGNTEAYF. The CDR3 coding sequence is TGTGCCAGCAGCGTGGGGAACACTGAAGCTTACTTT.

With regard to this clonotype: Compared with germline, one end of the junction differs, possibly owing to a read error. The chain employs TRBV13 and TRBJ1-6; D gene ambiguous. The CDR3 length is 17 residues. CDR1 and CDR2 from the germline V gene are PRHDT and FYEKMQ (reference sequence). CDR3 amino acids: CASSQNDGSPYNSHLRF. As DNA, the CDR3 is TGTGCCAGCAGCCAAAACGACGGAAGCCCCTATAATTCACACCTCCGCTTT.

Points on this clonotype: Since the CDR3 does not end with the conserved phenylalanine or tryptophan, this likely comes from a read error. The gene calls are TRBV28 and TRBJ2-7, with 9 bases that match TRBD1. Germline assignment: CDR1 MDHEN and CDR2 SYDVKM. The CDR3 runs 15 residues. The V gene end was trimmed by 10 bases and the J gene end by 7 bases; junction bases not matched to a gene: 17. The DNA of the CDR3 is TGTGCCATCTCGGGCAGCGGGACAGGGTCGGAGGAGCAGTACTCC. Protein: CAISGSGTGSEEQYS.

Regarding this clonotype: Sequence at one end of the junction differs from germline and may be a read error. CDR3 DNA sequence: TGTAGCGATGAGATTTCCACAGATACGCAGTATTTT. This gives the protein CSDEISTDTQYF. The gene calls are TRBV29-1 and TRBJ2-3; D is possibly TRBD2 (5 bases). Germline V gene lookup returns CDR1 SQVTM and CDR2 ANQGSEA. This CDR3 spans 12 amino acids.

Remarks on this clonotype: The final CDR3 position lacks the conserved phenylalanine or tryptophan, pointing to a likely read error. V is TRBV4-1 and J is TRBJ2-7; D gene ambiguous. The CDR3 is 14 amino acids. V lost 4 bases and J 0 bases, leaving 10 bases between the germline ends. Germline lookup yields CDR1 MGHRA and CDR2 YSYEKL. For the CDR3, the DNA is TGCGCCAGCAGCCTTGCGGAGACCTCCTACGAGCAGTACTAC. Its protein product is CASSLAETSYEQYY.

In this sample, this clonotype turned up many times. V is TRBV4-2 and J is TRBJ2-3, with TRBD2 matching 9 bases. CDR1 LGHNA and CDR2 YNFKEQ come from the germline V gene. There are 16 residues in the CDR3. V shed 4 bases, J shed 2 bases, and the junction held 7 bases outside the gene matches. This CDR3 is CASSLRTSVNTDTQYF. CDR3 DNA: TGTGCCAGCAGCCTTCGGACTAGCGTGAACACAGATACGCAGTATTTT.

A remark on this clonotype: A junction end diverges from the germline sequence, so it may reflect a read error. The rearrangement uses TRBV6-5 and TRBJ1-4, with D hard to call. Germline CDR1 is MNHEY and CDR2 is SVGAGI. CDR3 length: 16 amino acids. The chain's CDR3 is CANSTKNSATNERLFF. In DNA form, the CDR3 reads TGTGCCAACAGCACCAAGAATTCAGCAACTAATGAAAGACTGTTTTTT.

With regard to this clonotype: A much larger clone is a single base away; this may be a read error. V is TRBV28 and J is TRBJ2-1; perhaps TRBD2 as D (7 bases). Trimming took off 5 bases at V and 9 bases at J, with 17 bases between the two ends. The CDR3 has 14 residues. The germline V gene encodes CDR1 MDHEN and CDR2 SYDVKM. The DNA for the CDR3 is TGTGCCAGCAGTCCCGGGGGGACAAACAGTGAGCAGTTCTTC. This codes for CASSPGGTNSEQFF.